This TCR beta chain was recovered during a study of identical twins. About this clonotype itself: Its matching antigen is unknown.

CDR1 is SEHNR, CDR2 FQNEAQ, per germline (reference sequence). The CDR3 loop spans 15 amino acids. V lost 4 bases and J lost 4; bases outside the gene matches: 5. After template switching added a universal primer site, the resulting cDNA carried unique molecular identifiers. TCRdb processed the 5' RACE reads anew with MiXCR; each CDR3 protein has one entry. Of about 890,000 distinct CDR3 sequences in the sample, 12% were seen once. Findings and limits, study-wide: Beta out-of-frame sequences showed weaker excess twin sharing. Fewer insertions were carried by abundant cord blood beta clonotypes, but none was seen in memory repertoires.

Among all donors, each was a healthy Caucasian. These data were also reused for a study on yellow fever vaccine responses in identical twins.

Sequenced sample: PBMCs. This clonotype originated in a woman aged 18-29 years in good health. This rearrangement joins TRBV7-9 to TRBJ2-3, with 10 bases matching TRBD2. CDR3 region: CASSYTSGVADTQYF. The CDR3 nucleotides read TGTGCCAGCAGCTATACTAGCGGGGTTGCAGATACGCAGTATTTT.